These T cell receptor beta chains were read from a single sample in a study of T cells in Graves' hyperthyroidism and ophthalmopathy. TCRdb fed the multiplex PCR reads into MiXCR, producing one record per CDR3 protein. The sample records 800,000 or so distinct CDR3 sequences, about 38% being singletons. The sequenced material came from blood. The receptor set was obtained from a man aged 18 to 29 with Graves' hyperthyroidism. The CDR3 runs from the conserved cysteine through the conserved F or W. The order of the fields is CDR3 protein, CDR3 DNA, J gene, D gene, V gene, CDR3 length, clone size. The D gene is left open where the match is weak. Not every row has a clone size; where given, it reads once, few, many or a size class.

cdr3_aa: CASSLEPGQGPWNTEAFF; cdr3_nt: TGCGCCAGCAGCTTGGAGCCGGGACAGGGGCCCTGGAACACTGAAGCTTTCTTT; j_call: TRBJ1-1; d_call: TRBD1; v_call: TRBV5-1; cdr3_length: 18; clone_size: few
cdr3_aa: CSVPTGTGTHVLTF; cdr3_nt: TGCAGCGTGCCCACCGGGACAGGGACCCACGTCCTGACTTTC; j_call: TRBJ2-6; d_call: TRBD1; v_call: TRBV29-1; cdr3_length: 14; clone_size: once
cdr3_aa: CSALGELGIEKLFF; cdr3_nt: TGCAGCGCCCTGGGGGAGCTGGGTATAGAAAAACTGTTTTTT; j_call: TRBJ1-4; d_call: NA; v_call: TRBV29-1; cdr3_length: 14; clone_size: few
cdr3_aa: CASRKPGGFYGYTF; cdr3_nt: TGTGCCAGCAGAAAACCAGGGGGCTTCTATGGCTACACCTTC; j_call: TRBJ1-2; d_call: TRBD1; v_call: TRBV2; cdr3_length: 14; clone_size: NA
cdr3_aa: CASSTDSDERHF; cdr3_nt: TGTGCCAGCAGCACCGATTCGGACGAAAGGCATTTT; j_call: TRBJ1-5; d_call: NA; v_call: TRBV5-8; cdr3_length: 12; clone_size: NA
cdr3_aa: CATSRDPSATEAFF; cdr3_nt: TGTGCCACCTCTCGAGACCCGTCTGCGACTGAAGCTTTCTTT; j_call: TRBJ1-1; d_call: NA; v_call: TRBV6-5; cdr3_length: 14; clone_size: few
cdr3_aa: CASRYGAGEQYF; cdr3_nt: TGCGCCAGCAGATACGGGGCGGGCGAGCAGTACTTC; j_call: TRBJ2-7; d_call: NA; v_call: TRBV5-1; cdr3_length: 12; clone_size: few
cdr3_aa: CASSYGGTLYEQYF; cdr3_nt: TGTGCCAGCAGTTACGGTGGGACACTCTACGAGCAGTACTTC; j_call: TRBJ2-7; d_call: NA; v_call: TRBV2; cdr3_length: 14; clone_size: few
cdr3_aa: CASSPGTPDYEQYF; cdr3_nt: TGTGCCAGTAGCCCCGGGACACCCGACTACGAGCAGTACTTC; j_call: TRBJ2-7; d_call: NA; v_call: TRBV19; cdr3_length: 14; clone_size: few
cdr3_aa: CASSQDLQGMETQYF; cdr3_nt: TGCGCCAGCAGCCAAGATCTACAGGGGATGGAGACCCAGTACTTC; j_call: TRBJ2-5; d_call: TRBD1; v_call: TRBV4-1; cdr3_length: 15; clone_size: few
cdr3_aa: CASSQGTSVEAFF; cdr3_nt: TGTGCCAGCAGCCAAGGTACATCAGTTGAAGCTTTCTTT; j_call: TRBJ1-1; d_call: NA; v_call: TRBV7-6; cdr3_length: 13; clone_size: NA
cdr3_aa: CATSRDRGQASYEQYF; cdr3_nt: TGTGCCACCAGCAGAGATCGTGGACAGGCCTCCTACGAGCAGTACTTC; j_call: TRBJ2-7; d_call: TRBD1; v_call: TRBV15; cdr3_length: 16; clone_size: NA
cdr3_aa: CASSDRTGNVSPLHF; cdr3_nt: TGTGCCAGCAGCGACCGGACAGGGAACGTCTCACCCCTCCACTTT; j_call: TRBJ1-6; d_call: TRBD1; v_call: TRBV7-9; cdr3_length: 15; clone_size: NA
cdr3_aa: CSVELAGGGETQHF; cdr3_nt: TGCAGCGTGGAACTCGCAGGGGGCGGAGAGACCCAGCATTTT; j_call: TRBJ1-5; d_call: TRBD1; v_call: TRBV29-1; cdr3_length: 14; clone_size: NA
cdr3_aa: CASSEAFAYEQYF; cdr3_nt: TGTGCCAGCAGTGAAGCGTTTGCCTACGAGCAGTACTTC; j_call: TRBJ2-7; d_call: NA; v_call: TRBV6-1; cdr3_length: 13; clone_size: NA
cdr3_aa: CASSFGGRSGNQPQHF; cdr3_nt: TGTGCCAGCAGCTTCGGGGGCCGATCGGGCAATCAGCCCCAGCATTTT; j_call: TRBJ1-5; d_call: NA; v_call: TRBV5-4; cdr3_length: 16; clone_size: NA
cdr3_aa: CASSVPGRRVGANVLTF; cdr3_nt: TGTGCCAGCAGTGTACCGGGACGGAGAGTTGGGGCCAACGTCCTGACTTTC; j_call: TRBJ2-6; d_call: NA; v_call: TRBV11-2; cdr3_length: 17; clone_size: NA
cdr3_aa: CASSQDVASGETQYF; cdr3_nt: TGCGCCAGCAGCCAAGATGTGGCTAGCGGAGAGACCCAGTACTTC; j_call: TRBJ2-5; d_call: TRBD2; v_call: TRBV7-2; cdr3_length: 15; clone_size: NA
cdr3_aa: CASRHGQGYEQYF; cdr3_nt: TGTGCCAGTAGACATGGACAGGGATACGAGCAGTACTTC; j_call: TRBJ2-7; d_call: TRBD1; v_call: TRBV19; cdr3_length: 13; clone_size: few
cdr3_aa: CASSPPAGRDYGYTF; cdr3_nt: TGTGCCAGCAGCCCCCCCGCAGGGAGAGACTATGGCTACACCTTC; j_call: TRBJ1-2; d_call: NA; v_call: TRBV9; cdr3_length: 15; clone_size: many
cdr3_aa: CASSVQDDSPLHF; cdr3_nt: TGTGCCAGCAGCGTACAAGACGATTCACCCCTCCACTTT; j_call: TRBJ1-6; d_call: NA; v_call: TRBV9; cdr3_length: 13; clone_size: many
cdr3_aa: CAAGGGLFSEAFF; cdr3_nt: TGTGCCGCCGGGGGGGGGCTTTTCTCTGAAGCTTTCTTT; j_call: TRBJ1-1; d_call: NA; v_call: TRBV12-3/TRBV12-4; cdr3_length: 13; clone_size: few
cdr3_aa: CSADQNPGGPYEQYF; cdr3_nt: TGCAGTGCAGACCAAAACCCCGGCGGACCCTACGAGCAGTACTTC; j_call: TRBJ2-7; d_call: NA; v_call: TRBV20-1; cdr3_length: 15; clone_size: NA
cdr3_aa: CASGRDANQPQHF; cdr3_nt: TGTGCCAGTGGGAGGGACGCTAATCAGCCCCAGCATTTT; j_call: TRBJ1-5; d_call: NA; v_call: TRBV2; cdr3_length: 13; clone_size: many
cdr3_aa: CASSSLMQGSYEQYF; cdr3_nt: TGTGCCAGCAGCTCACTAATGCAGGGATCATACGAGCAGTACTTC; j_call: TRBJ2-7; d_call: NA; v_call: TRBV7-2; cdr3_length: 15; clone_size: few
cdr3_aa: CSVRVTGGFQETQYF; cdr3_nt: TGCAGCGTAAGGGTGACAGGGGGCTTCCAAGAGACCCAGTACTTC; j_call: TRBJ2-5; d_call: TRBD1; v_call: TRBV29-1; cdr3_length: 15; clone_size: many
cdr3_aa: CASTEWDSDGYTF; cdr3_nt: TGTGCCAGCACCGAATGGGATTCCGATGGCTACACCTTC; j_call: TRBJ1-2; d_call: NA; v_call: TRBV6-1; cdr3_length: 13; clone_size: NA
cdr3_aa: CASSTEYTVMNTEAFF; cdr3_nt: TGTGCCAGCAGCACCGAATACACAGTAATGAACACTGAAGCTTTCTTT; j_call: TRBJ1-1; d_call: NA; v_call: TRBV5-6; cdr3_length: 16; clone_size: few
cdr3_aa: CATRAGRDTEAFF; cdr3_nt: TGTGCCACCCGAGCAGGCCGGGACACTGAAGCTTTCTTT; j_call: TRBJ1-1; d_call: NA; v_call: TRBV15; cdr3_length: 13; clone_size: many
cdr3_aa: CATSDTRVGGNTIYF; cdr3_nt: TGTGCCACCAGTGACACCCGGGTTGGTGGAAACACCATATATTTT; j_call: TRBJ1-3; d_call: NA; v_call: TRBV24-1; cdr3_length: 15; clone_size: NA
cdr3_aa: CSARDQGADGELFF; cdr3_nt: TGCAGTGCTAGAGATCAGGGGGCAGACGGGGAGCTGTTTTTT; j_call: TRBJ2-2; d_call: TRBD1; v_call: TRBV20-1; cdr3_length: 14; clone_size: NA
cdr3_aa: CASSIDRQPNQPQHF; cdr3_nt: TGTGCCAGTAGTATAGATCGTCAACCTAATCAGCCCCAGCATTTT; j_call: TRBJ1-5; d_call: NA; v_call: TRBV19; cdr3_length: 15; clone_size: many
cdr3_aa: CSVPTAGIGNQPQHF; cdr3_nt: TGCAGTGTCCCGACGGCAGGGATTGGCAATCAGCCCCAGCATTTT; j_call: TRBJ1-5; d_call: NA; v_call: TRBV20-1; cdr3_length: 15; clone_size: few
cdr3_aa: CASSEGPEGPYEQYF; cdr3_nt: TGTGCCAGCAGTGAAGGTCCAGAAGGGCCCTACGAGCAGTACTTC; j_call: TRBJ2-7; d_call: NA; v_call: TRBV7-3; cdr3_length: 15; clone_size: NA
cdr3_aa: CASSQDRTGGYEQYF; cdr3_nt: TGTGCCAGCAGCCAAGACCGCACAGGGGGCTACGAGCAGTACTTC; j_call: TRBJ2-7; d_call: TRBD1; v_call: TRBV7-9; cdr3_length: 15; clone_size: few
cdr3_aa: CAWSVDPTYEQYF; cdr3_nt: TGTGCCTGGAGTGTAGACCCTACCTACGAGCAGTACTTC; j_call: TRBJ2-7; d_call: NA; v_call: TRBV30; cdr3_length: 13; clone_size: few
cdr3_aa: CASSRWTEASETQYF; cdr3_nt: TGTGCCAGCAGTAGGTGGACCGAGGCGTCGGAGACCCAGTACTTC; j_call: TRBJ2-5; d_call: NA; v_call: TRBV9; cdr3_length: 15; clone_size: few
cdr3_aa: CAPGQQNQPQHF; cdr3_nt: TGTGCTCCGGGACAGCAAAATCAGCCCCAGCATTTT; j_call: TRBJ1-5; d_call: TRBD1; v_call: TRBV10-3; cdr3_length: 12; clone_size: NA